This TCR beta chain was retrieved from a study of post-analysis software for immune sequencing data. As for the study in general: The courses of disease that were included comprised relapsing-remitting, secondary progressive and progressive-relapsing multiple sclerosis. Whole-study findings and limits: Elevated frequency relative to controls characterized a handful of TRBV segments in patients, TRBV5-6, TRBV5-1 and TRBV20-1 among them. By F measure, strong co-clustering occurred among samples prepared in the same batch.

There are a few counts of this clonotype. Its target is unknown. Built from TCR beta cDNA, the libraries had unique molecular identifiers in them. TCRdb reprocessed the PCR reads via MiXCR and lists one record per CDR3 protein. The table lists about half a million distinct CDR3 sequences, approximately 45% of them singletons. Per germline, CDR1 DFQATT and CDR2 SNEGSKA (reference sequence). The CDR3 spans 15 residues. The V and J ends lost 5 bases and 3 bases, in that order; junction bases with no gene match: 7. The V gene is TRBV20-1, the J gene TRBJ2-1; TRBD2 aligns across 10 bases. The sequenced sample consisted of blood. The sequence was obtained from a girl aged 5-17 years with multiple sclerosis. CDR3 bases: TGCAGTGCTTTCAGCGGGAGGGGAAACTACAATGAGCAGTTCTTC. This encodes CSAFSGRGNYNEQFF.